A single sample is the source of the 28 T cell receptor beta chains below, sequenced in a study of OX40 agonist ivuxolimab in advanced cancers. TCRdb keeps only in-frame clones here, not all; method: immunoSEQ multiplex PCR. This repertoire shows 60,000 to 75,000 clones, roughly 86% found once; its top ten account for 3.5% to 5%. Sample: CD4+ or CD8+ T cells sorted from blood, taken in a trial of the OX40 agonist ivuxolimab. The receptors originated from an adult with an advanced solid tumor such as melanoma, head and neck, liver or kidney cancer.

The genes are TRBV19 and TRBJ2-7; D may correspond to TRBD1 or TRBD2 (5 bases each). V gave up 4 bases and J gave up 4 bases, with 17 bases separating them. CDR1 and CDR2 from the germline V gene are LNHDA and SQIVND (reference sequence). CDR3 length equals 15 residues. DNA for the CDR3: TGTGCCAGTAGTACGGGACCCCCGGCTGTGTACGAGCAGTACTTC. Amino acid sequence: CASSTGPPAVYEQYF.

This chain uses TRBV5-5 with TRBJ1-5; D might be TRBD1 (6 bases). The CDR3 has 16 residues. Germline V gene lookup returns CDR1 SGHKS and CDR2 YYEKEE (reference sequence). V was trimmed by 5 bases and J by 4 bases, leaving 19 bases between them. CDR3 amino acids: CASSQEGGVENQPQHF. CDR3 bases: TGTGCCAGCAGTCAGGAGGGGGGCGTTGAAAATCAGCCCCAGCATTTT. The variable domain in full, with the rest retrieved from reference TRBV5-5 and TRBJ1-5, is DAGVTQSPTHLIKTRGQQVTLRCSPISGHKSVSWYQQVLGQGPQFIFQYYEKEERGRGNFPDRFSARQFPNYSSELNVNALLLGDSALYLCASSQEGGVENQPQHFGDGTRLSIL.

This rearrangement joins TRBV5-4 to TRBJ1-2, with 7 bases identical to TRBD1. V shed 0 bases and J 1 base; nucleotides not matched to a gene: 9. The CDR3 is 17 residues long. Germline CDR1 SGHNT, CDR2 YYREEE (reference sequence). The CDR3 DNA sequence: TGTGCCAGCAGCTTGGCCGGATCGGGACAGAGTAACTATGGCTACACCTTC. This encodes CASSLAGSGQSNYGYTF.

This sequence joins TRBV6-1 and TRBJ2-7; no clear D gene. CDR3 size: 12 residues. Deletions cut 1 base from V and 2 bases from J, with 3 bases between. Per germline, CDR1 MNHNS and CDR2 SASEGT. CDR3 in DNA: TGTGCCAGCAGTGAAGTTCCCTACGAGCAGTACTTC. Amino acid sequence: CASSEVPYEQYF.

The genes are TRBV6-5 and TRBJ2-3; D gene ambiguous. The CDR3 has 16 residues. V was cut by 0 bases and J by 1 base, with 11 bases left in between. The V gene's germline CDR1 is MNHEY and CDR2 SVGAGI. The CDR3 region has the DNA TGTGCCAGCAGTTACTCGAGGTCCCCGGGCACAGATACGCAGTATTTT. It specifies CASSYSRSPGTDTQYF.

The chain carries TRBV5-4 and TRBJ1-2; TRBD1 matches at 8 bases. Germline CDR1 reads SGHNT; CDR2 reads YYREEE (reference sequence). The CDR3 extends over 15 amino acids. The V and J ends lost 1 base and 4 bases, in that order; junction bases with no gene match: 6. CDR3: CASSLWDRNSYGYTF. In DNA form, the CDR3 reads TGTGCCAGCAGCTTGTGGGACAGGAACTCCTATGGCTACACCTTC. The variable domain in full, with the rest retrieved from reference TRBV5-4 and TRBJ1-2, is ETGVTQSPTHLIKTRGQQVTLRCSSQSGHNTVSWYQQALGQGPQFIFQYYREEENGRGNFPPRFSGLQFPNYSSELNVNALELDDSALYLCASSLWDRNSYGYTFGSGTRLTVV.

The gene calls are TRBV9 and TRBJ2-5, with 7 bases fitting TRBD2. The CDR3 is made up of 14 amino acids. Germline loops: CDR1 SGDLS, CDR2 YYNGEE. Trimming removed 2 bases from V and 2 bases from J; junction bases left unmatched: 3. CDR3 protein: CASSVSGGQETQYF. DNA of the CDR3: TGTGCCAGCAGCGTCTCGGGGGGTCAAGAGACCCAGTACTTC.

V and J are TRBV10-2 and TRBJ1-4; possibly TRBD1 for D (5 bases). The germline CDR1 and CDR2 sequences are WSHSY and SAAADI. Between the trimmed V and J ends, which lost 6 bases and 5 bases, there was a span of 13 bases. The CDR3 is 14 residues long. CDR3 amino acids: CASRRPGVNEKLFF. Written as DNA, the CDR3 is TGCGCCAGCAGGAGACCGGGGGTCAATGAAAAACTGTTTTTT.

The CDR3 spells CASSLDRDEQFF. The DNA of the CDR3 is TGTGCCAGCAGCTTGGACAGGGATGAGCAGTTCTTC. The V call is TRBV5-4, the J call TRBJ2-1, with D maybe TRBD1 (6 bases). V dropped 0 bases and J dropped 8 bases, with 6 bases sitting between them. Germline loops: CDR1 SGHNT, CDR2 YYREEE (reference sequence). There are 12 residues in the CDR3.

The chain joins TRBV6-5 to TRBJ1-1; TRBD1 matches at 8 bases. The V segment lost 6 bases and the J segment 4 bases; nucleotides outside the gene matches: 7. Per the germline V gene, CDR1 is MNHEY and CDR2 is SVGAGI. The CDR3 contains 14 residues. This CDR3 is CASSLKQGVTEAFF. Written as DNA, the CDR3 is TGTGCCAGCAGCCTCAAACAGGGGGTCACTGAAGCTTTCTTT.

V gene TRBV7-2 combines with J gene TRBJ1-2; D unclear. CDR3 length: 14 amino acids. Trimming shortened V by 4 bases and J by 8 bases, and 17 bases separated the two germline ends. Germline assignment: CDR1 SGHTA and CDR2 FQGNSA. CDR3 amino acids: CASSSGTVQTGYTF. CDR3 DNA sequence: TGTGCCAGCAGCTCGGGCACGGTGCAGACGGGCTACACCTTC. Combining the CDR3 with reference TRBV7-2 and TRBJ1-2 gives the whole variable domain GAGVSQSPSNKVTEKGKDVELRCDPISGHTALYWYRQSLGQGLEFLIYFQGNSAPDKSGLPSDRFSAERTGGSVSTLTIQRTQQEDSAVYLCASSSGTVQTGYTFGSGTRLTVV.

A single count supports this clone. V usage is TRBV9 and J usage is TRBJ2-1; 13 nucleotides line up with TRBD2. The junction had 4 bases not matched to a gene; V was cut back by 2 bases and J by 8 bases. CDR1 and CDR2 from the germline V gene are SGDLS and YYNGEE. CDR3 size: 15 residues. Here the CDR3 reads CASSVELAGGHEQFF. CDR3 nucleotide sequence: TGTGCCAGCAGCGTGGAACTAGCGGGGGGGCATGAGCAGTTCTTC. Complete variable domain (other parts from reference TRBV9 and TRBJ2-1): DSGVTQTPKHLITATGQRVTLRCSPRSGDLSVYWYQQSLDQGLQFLIQYYNGEERAKGNILERFSAQQFPDLHSELNLSSLELGDSALYFCASSVELAGGHEQFFGPGTRLTVL.

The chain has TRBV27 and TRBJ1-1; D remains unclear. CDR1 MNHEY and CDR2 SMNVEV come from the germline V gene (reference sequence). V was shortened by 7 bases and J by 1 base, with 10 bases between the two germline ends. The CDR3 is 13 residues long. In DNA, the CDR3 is TGTGCCAGCACGGGCAGGCAGAACACTGAAGCTTTCTTT. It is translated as CASTGRQNTEAFF.

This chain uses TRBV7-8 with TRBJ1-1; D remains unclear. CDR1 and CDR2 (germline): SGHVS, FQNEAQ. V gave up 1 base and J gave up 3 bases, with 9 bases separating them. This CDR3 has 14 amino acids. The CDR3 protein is CASSLGASYTEAFF. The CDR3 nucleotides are TGTGCCAGCAGCTTAGGGGCTAGTTACACTGAAGCTTTCTTT.

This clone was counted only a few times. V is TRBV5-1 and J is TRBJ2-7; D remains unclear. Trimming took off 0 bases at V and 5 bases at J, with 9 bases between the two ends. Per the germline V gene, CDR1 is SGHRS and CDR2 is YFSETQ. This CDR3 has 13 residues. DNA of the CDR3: TGCGCCAGCAGCTTGGCTTCCGGCGACGAGCAGTACTTC. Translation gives CASSLASGDEQYF.

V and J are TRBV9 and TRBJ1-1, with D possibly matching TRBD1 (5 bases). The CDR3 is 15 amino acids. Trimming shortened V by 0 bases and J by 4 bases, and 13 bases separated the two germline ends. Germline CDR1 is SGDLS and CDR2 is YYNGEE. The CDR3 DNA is TGTGCCAGCAGCGTAGCAGGGACCGGGACCACTGAAGCTTTCTTT. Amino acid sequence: CASSVAGTGTTEAFF.

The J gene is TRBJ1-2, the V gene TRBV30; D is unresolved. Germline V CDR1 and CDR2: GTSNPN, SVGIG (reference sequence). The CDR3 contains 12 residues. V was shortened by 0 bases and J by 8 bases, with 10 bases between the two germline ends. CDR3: CAWSVAPQGYTF. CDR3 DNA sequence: TGTGCCTGGAGTGTAGCCCCCCAAGGCTACACCTTC.

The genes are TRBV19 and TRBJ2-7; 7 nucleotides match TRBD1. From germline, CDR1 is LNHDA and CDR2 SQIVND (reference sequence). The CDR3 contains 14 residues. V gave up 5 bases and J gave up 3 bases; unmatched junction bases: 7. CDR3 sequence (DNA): TGTGCCAGTAGTCTTCAGACAGGGAGCTACGAGCAGTACTTC. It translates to CASSLQTGSYEQYF.

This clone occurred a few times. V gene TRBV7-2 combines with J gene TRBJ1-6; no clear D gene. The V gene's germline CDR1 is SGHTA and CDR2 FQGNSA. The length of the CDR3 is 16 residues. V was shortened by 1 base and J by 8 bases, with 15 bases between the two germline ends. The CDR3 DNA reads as TGTGCCAGCAGCTTAGATAGACCCCTAATTGATTCACCCCTCCACTTT. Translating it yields CASSLDRPLIDSPLHF.

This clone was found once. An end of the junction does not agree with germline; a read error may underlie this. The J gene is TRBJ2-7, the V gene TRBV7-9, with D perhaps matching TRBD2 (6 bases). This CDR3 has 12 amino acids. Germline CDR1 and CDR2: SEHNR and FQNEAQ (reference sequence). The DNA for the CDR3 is TGTGCCAGCAGCTGGGACTTCGAAAGAATTTTCTTC. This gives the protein CASSWDFERIFF.

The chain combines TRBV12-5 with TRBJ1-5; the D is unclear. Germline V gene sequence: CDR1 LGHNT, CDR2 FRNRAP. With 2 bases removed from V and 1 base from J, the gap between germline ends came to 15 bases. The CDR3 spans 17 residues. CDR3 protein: CASGLWSDNGSNQPQHF. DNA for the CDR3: TGTGCTAGTGGTTTGTGGTCCGATAATGGGAGCAATCAGCCCCAGCATTTT.

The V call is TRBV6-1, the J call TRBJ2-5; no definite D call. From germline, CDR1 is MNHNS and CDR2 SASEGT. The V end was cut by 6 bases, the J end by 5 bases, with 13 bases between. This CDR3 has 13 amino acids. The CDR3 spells CASSLQAKETQYF. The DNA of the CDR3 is TGTGCCAGCAGCCTCCAGGCCAAGGAGACCCAGTACTTC.

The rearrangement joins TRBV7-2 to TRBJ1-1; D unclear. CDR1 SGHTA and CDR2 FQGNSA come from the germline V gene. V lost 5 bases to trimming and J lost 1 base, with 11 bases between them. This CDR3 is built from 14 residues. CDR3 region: CASSPPSTNTEAFF. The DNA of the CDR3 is TGTGCCAGCAGCCCCCCTTCAACGAACACTGAAGCTTTCTTT.

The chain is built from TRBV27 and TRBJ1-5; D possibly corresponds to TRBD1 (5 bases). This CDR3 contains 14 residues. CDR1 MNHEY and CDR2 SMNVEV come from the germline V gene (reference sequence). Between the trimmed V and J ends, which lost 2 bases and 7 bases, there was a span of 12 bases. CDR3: CASSLGRGGQPQHF. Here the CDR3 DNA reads TGTGCCAGCAGTTTAGGACGGGGCGGCCAGCCCCAGCATTTT.

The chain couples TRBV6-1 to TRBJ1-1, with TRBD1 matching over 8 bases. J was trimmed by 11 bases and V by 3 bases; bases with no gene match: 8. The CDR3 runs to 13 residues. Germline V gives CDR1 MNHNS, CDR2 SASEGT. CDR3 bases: TGTGCCAGCAGTGATATCAACAGGGGGGAGGCTTTCTTT. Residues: CASSDINRGEAFF.

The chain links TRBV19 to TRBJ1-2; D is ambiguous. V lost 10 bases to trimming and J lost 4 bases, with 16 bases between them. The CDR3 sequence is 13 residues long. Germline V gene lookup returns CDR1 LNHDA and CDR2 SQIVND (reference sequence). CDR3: CATRPASLYGYTF. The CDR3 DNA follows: TGTGCCACAAGACCGGCCTCACTCTATGGCTACACCTTC.

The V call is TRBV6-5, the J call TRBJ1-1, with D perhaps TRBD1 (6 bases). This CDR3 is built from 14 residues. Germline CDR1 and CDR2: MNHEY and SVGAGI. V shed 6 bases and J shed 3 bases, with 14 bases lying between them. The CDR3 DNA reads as TGTGCCAGCAGCATTACAGGGTCCGACACTGAAGCTTTCTTT. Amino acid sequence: CASSITGSDTEAFF.

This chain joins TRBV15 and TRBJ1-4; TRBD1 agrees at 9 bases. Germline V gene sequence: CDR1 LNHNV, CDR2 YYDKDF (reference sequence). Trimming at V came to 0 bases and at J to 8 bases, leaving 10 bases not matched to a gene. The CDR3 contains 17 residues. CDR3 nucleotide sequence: TGTGCCACCAGCAGAGATTTCCCGGGACAGGGCTTCGAAAAACTGTTTTTT. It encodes CATSRDFPGQGFEKLFF.